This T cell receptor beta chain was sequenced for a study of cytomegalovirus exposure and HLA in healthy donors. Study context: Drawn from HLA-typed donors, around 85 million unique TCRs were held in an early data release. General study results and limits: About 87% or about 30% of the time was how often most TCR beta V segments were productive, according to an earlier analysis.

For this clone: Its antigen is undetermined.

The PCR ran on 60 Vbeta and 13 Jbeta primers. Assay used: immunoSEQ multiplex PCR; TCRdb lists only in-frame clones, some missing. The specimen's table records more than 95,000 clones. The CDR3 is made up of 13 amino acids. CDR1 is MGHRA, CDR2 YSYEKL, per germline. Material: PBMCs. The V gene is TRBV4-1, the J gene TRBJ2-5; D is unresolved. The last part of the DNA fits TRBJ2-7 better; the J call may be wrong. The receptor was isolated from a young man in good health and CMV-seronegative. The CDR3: CASSLAGQYEQYF. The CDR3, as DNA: TGCGCCAGCAGCCTAGCTGGCCAATACGAGCAGTACTTC.